This T cell receptor (beta chain) was retrieved from a study of shared clonotypes between healthy human individuals (dated by TCRdb to 2019 to 2021). Turning to the overall study: A few men and two women, aged 18 to 49 years, made up the cohort. Per donor, three plates each were used for CD4 naive and CD4 memory, two for CD8 naive, and one for CD8 memory. The study deeply sequenced blood TCR repertoires of about 5 healthy adults to estimate repertoire size and the extent of clonotype sharing between individuals. Libraries were prepared and TCR repertoires were sequenced by different laboratories using diverse techniques, in order to increase sequencing depth and limit assay-specific biases. Between about 0.85 and 9.5 billion PBMCs per donor were obtained by leukapheresis.

Using the deep immunoSEQ assay, multiplex PCR amplified TCR CDR3 regions from genomic DNA. For each cell subset, the extracted genomic DNA was distributed evenly across all wells of several immunoSEQ 96-well plates, and each plate served as one replicate. Each replicate PCR for sorted subsets received roughly 0.2 ug genomic DNA, equal to about 30,000 T cell genomes. Purified libraries were quantified with a Qubit 3.0 fluorometer, sized on a Bioanalyzer 2100, and re-quantified with the KAPA Library Quantification kit. Each immunoSEQ 96-well plate was sequenced on its own single-read 150-cycle Illumina NextSeq 550 flow cell. In the authors' own workflow: The immunoSEQ output contained only junctional sequences without quality scores, so filtering could not match that applied to full-length reads. Sequences were annotated with PyIR, a Python wrapper for IgBLAST v1.9, using IMGT germline references to assign V/J genes and CDR3. Reads were removed for weak V/J assignments (E-value above 1e-6), missing CDR3, stop codons, out-of-frame junctions, or ambiguous translated residues. V3J clonotypes were defined by identical inferred V gene, J gene, and CDR3 amino acid sequence. Percentage overlap between repertoires was computed as shared unique clonotypes divided by the size of the smaller repertoire. Richness of each repertoire was evaluated using RTK rarefaction, the Chao1 estimator, and Recon v2.1 estimates of unobserved clonotypes. Generation probabilities were computed with OLGA for all TCRbeta clonotypes obtained by the gDNA method from several donors. TCRdb provides this immuneACCESS table in a form limited to in-frame rearrangements. Some clones are lacking; in checked studies, under half of them reflect an unresolved V gene, and why the rest are absent is not known. D and trimming were read from the DNA, whereas the V and J calls and clone size are those reported in that table. The table for this sample lists about 870,000 clones; approximately 92% of them were counted only once. The top ten clones comprise more than 20% of the sample.

The study at large found these results: About 4.5% of naive CD4, 3.5% of naive CD8, about 2.1% of memory CD4, and around 0.42% of memory CD8 clonotypes were shared across several donors. Higher generation probabilities were observed for clonotypes shared by all four sorted-subset donors than for non-shared clonotypes. Only blood was sampled, and tissue TCR repertoires likely differ from those in blood. Incomplete sequencing was indicated by rarefaction of sorted-subset datasets, despite the large sequencing depth. Pairwise subsampling led to the expectation that sequencing depth would affect the degree of clonotype sharing among donors. Estimated clonotype richness was generally larger for naive than for memory subsets. Because the study included only a small number of donors, the genetic and exposure-history diversity represented was limited.

CD8 naive samples were CD45RO-negative cells positively selected for CCR7, giving a CD45RA+CCR7+ population that excluded TemRA cells. The donors were healthy, HIV-negative adults with no recently reported acute infections or vaccinations. All donors were Caucasian adults living in Nashville, Tennessee, USA. Blood was collected by leukapheresis, and PBMCs were isolated by Ficoll-Histopaque density gradient centrifugation and then cryopreserved in liquid nitrogen vapor phase. Analytical flow cytometry was used to check the purity and quantity of every magnetically sorted T cell population. Genomic DNA was isolated from every sorted fraction and measured by UV absorbance on a Nanodrop 2000c. The germline V gene sets CDR1 to MGHRA and CDR2 to YSYEKL. Inclusive of the bounding cysteine and phenylalanine, the CDR3 is 17 residues long. Of the read, only the CDR3 DNA is kept; its 51 bases are in frame from base 1. The germline V end is reduced by 5 bases and the J end by 3 bases; junction bases left unmatched: 15.

Worth noting for this clone: Its antigen is currently not known. One base away there is no much larger clone; base qualities are not given.

This clonotype was obtained from a man aged 30-40 years in good health. Recombination joined TRBV4-1 with TRBJ2-7; 8 bases in the junction line up with TRBD1. Sequenced material: naive CD8+ T cells sorted from blood. Per the publication, the cell subset or site label means: CD45RA+CCR7+. The base sequence is TGCGCCAGCAGCGAAAGACCCCTCGGGACAGGACTCTACGAGCAGTACTTC. This is translated as CASSERPLGTGLYEQYF.